These 22 T cell receptor beta chains share one sample of origin, sequenced in a study of blood T cell repertoires in COVID-19. Sequenced by immunoSEQ multiplex PCR; TCRdb stores in-frame clones only, minus some. This sample yields some 180,000 clones, of which about three quarters are seen a single time; 8.6% belongs to the top ten. The sample taken for sequencing was peripheral blood. These receptors originate from a woman aged 45 to 65 with active or convalescent COVID-19.

This chain connects TRBV19 to TRBJ2-5; 8 bases map to TRBD2. V shed 6 bases, J shed 4 bases, and the junction held 10 bases outside the gene matches. Looked up from germline, CDR1 is LNHDA and CDR2 is SQIVND (reference sequence). The CDR3 sequence is 15 residues long. CDR3 amino acids: CASRSNGLAGETQYF. Written as DNA, the CDR3 is TGTGCCAGTAGAAGTAATGGGCTAGCGGGAGAGACCCAGTACTTC.

The rearrangement uses TRBV7-2 and TRBJ2-5; a possible D gene is TRBD1 (6 bases). The CDR3 covers 14 residues. The germline V gene encodes CDR1 SGHTA and CDR2 FQGNSA. Trimming shortened V by 5 bases and J by 6 bases, and 16 bases separated the two germline ends. CDR3 DNA sequence: TGTGCCAGCAGCGTTGACAGGAACTCTCAGACCCAGTACTTC. Its protein product is CASSVDRNSQTQYF. Full variable domain (remainder filled in from reference TRBV7-2 and TRBJ2-5): GAGVSQSPSNKVTEKGKDVELRCDPISGHTALYWYRQSLGQGLEFLIYFQGNSAPDKSGLPSDRFSAERTGGSVSTLTIQRTQQEDSAVYLCASSVDRNSQTQYFGPGTRLLVL.

The chain uses TRBV10-3 and TRBJ1-6; a possible D gene is TRBD1 (6 bases). The CDR3 has 13 residues. V gave up 6 bases and J gave up 14 bases, with 17 bases separating them. In germline, CDR1 is ENHRY, CDR2 SYGVKD. DNA of the CDR3: TGTGCCATCAGAGATACAGGGATTGGATCCCTCCACTTT. This encodes CAIRDTGIGSLHF.

The CDR3 region is CASPPGQDYRGNQPQHF. Written as DNA, the CDR3 is TGCGCCAGCCCTCCGGGACAGGACTATAGAGGAAATCAGCCCCAGCATTTT. The rearrangement uses TRBV23-1 and TRBJ1-5; TRBD1 agrees at 8 bases. TRBV23-1 is identified as an open reading frame with a role that is uncertain. With V trimmed by 8 bases and J by 4 bases, 16 bases remained unmatched. The CDR3 is 17 amino acids.

The chain is built from TRBV4-3 and TRBJ2-5, with D tentatively TRBD1 (5 bases). Germline V lookup: CDR1 LGHNA, CDR2 YSLEER. The CDR3 is 15 amino acids. Trimming cost V 4 bases and J 2 bases, with 14 bases left between them. This CDR3 reads CASSLLPQGQETQYF. The CDR3 DNA reads TGCGCCAGCAGCCTCCTCCCCCAGGGACAAGAGACCCAGTACTTC.

This chain connects TRBV7-8 to TRBJ2-1; TRBD2 aligns across 9 bases. The CDR3 loop spans 18 amino acids. The ends lost 7 bases at V and 0 bases at J; junction bases unmatched: 13. Germline-derived CDR1 and CDR2 are SGHVS and FQNEAQ. CDR3 sequence reads: CASTRSSGAYSSYNEQFF. DNA of the CDR3: TGTGCCAGCACCCGATCTAGCGGGGCTTATAGCTCCTACAATGAGCAGTTCTTC.

The rearrangement joins TRBV30 to TRBJ1-3; 11 nucleotides line up with TRBD1. Trimming cost V 4 bases and J 0 bases; bases outside gene matches: 14. The CDR3 contains 19 residues. Germline CDR1 GTSNPN, CDR2 SVGIG (reference sequence). CDR3: CAWTPWTGGLFPSGNTIYF. The CDR3, as DNA: TGTGCCTGGACCCCCTGGACAGGGGGCCTCTTCCCCTCTGGAAACACCATATATTTT.

The V call is TRBV7-2, the J call TRBJ1-1; D uncertain. V shed 3 bases and J shed 6 bases, with 14 bases lying between them. CDR3 length equals 14 residues. Germline V gives CDR1 SGHTA, CDR2 FQGNSA. The CDR3 sequence: CASSFSRLRPEAFF. The CDR3 coding sequence is TGTGCCAGCAGCTTCTCCAGGCTTCGGCCTGAAGCTTTCTTT.

The chain links TRBV15 to TRBJ2-7; 7 positions match TRBD1. Germline V gene lookup returns CDR1 LNHNV and CDR2 YYDKDF (reference sequence). The CDR3 runs 16 residues. The V gene end was trimmed by 0 bases and the J gene end by 2 bases; junction bases not matched to a gene: 7. The CDR3 region is CATSREAGGLTYEQYF. CDR3 bases: TGTGCCACCAGCAGAGAGGCAGGGGGTTTAACCTACGAGCAGTACTTC.

J is TRBJ2-7 and V is TRBV3-1 (or the pseudogene TRBV3-2), with 8 positions matching TRBD1. CDR1 and CDR2 (germline): LGHDT, YNNKEL (reference sequence). This CDR3 has 15 amino acids. V lost 1 base and J lost 4; bases outside the gene matches: 6. In DNA, the CDR3 is TGTGCCAGCAGCCAAGGGACAGGGCCGGGGTACGAGCAGTACTTC. Its protein product is CASSQGTGPGYEQYF.

This rearrangement joins TRBV3-1 (or the pseudogene TRBV3-2) to TRBJ1-1; weak D call: TRBD1 (6 bases). The CDR3 has 15 residues. Germline CDR1 is LGHDT and CDR2 is YNNKEL (reference sequence). Trimming shortened V by 1 base and J by 11 bases, and 20 bases separated the two germline ends. DNA of the CDR3: TGTGCCAGCAGCCAAGCCTACAGGGCCGGGATATGGGCTTTCTTT. Protein sequence: CASSQAYRAGIWAFF.

The CDR3 bases are TGTGCCAGTAGTATTCAAGGGACAGGGGCACAAAGTCCTTATGGCTACACCTTC. Translation: CASSIQGTGAQSPYGYTF. The chain joins TRBV19 to TRBJ1-2; 10 bases are a match to TRBD1. CDR3 length equals 18 residues. V lost 3 bases to trimming and J lost 5 bases; unmatched junction nucleotides: 15. Germline loops: CDR1 LNHDA, CDR2 SQIVND (reference sequence).

The chain couples TRBV27 to TRBJ1-5; D is undetermined. Trimming pared 4 bases from V and 3 bases from J, leaving 13 bases between. The CDR3 spans 15 residues. The germline V gene has CDR1 MNHEY and CDR2 SMNVEV (reference sequence). Written as DNA, the CDR3 is TGTGCCAGCAGTTGGAGGCCAGACCTCAATCAGCCCCAGCATTTT. It codes for CASSWRPDLNQPQHF.

The chain couples TRBV27 to TRBJ1-1; D call uncertain. Germline values: CDR1 MNHEY, CDR2 SMNVEV (reference sequence). V was trimmed by 3 bases and J by 1 base, leaving 9 bases between them. This CDR3 is built from 14 residues. In nucleotides, the CDR3 is TGTGCCAGCAGTTTCGGAAGAGGGAACACTGAAGCTTTCTTT. Translated: CASSFGRGNTEAFF.

This clone has more than one count but fewer than ten. The CDR3 DNA reads as TGTGCCAGCAGCGACGGGGGACAGGGGAGCACTGAAGCTTTCTTT. Its protein product is CASSDGGQGSTEAFF. The chain carries TRBV9 and TRBJ1-1; TRBD1 agrees at 10 bases. Germline V CDR1 and CDR2: SGDLS, YYNGEE. The CDR3 is 15 amino acids. V lost 3 bases and J lost 4; bases outside the gene matches: 6. Combining the CDR3 with reference TRBV9 and TRBJ1-1 gives the whole variable domain DSGVTQTPKHLITATGQRVTLRCSPRSGDLSVYWYQQSLDQGLQFLIQYYNGEERAKGNILERFSAQQFPDLHSELNLSSLELGDSALYFCASSDGGQGSTEAFFGQGTRLTVV.

This chain uses TRBV25-1 with TRBJ1-4; 11 positions match TRBD1. Trimming took 8 bases from V and 8 from J; bases not matched to a gene: 13. Germline V gives CDR1 MGHDK, CDR2 SYGVNS. The CDR3 consists of 16 residues. For the CDR3, the DNA is TGTGCCAGCTCAGTGTGGGGACAGGGGGTAGGGGAAAAACTGTTTTTT. It codes for CASSVWGQGVGEKLFF.

This clone has only a few counts. Written as DNA, the CDR3 is TGTGCCAGCAGGGTTTCCTACAGCACAGATACGCAGTATTTT. It yields the protein CASRVSYSTDTQYF. This sequence joins TRBV27 and TRBJ2-3; no clear D. The CDR3 consists of 14 residues. V gave up 6 bases and J gave up 0 bases, with 10 bases separating them. CDR1 is MNHEY, CDR2 SMNVEV, per germline (reference sequence).

The chain is built from TRBV3-1 (or the pseudogene TRBV3-2) and TRBJ1-1, with D perhaps TRBD1 (6 bases). From germline, CDR1 is LGHDT and CDR2 YNNKEL (reference sequence). The CDR3 loop spans 13 amino acids. V was shortened by 5 bases and J by 7 bases, with 14 bases between the two germline ends. The CDR3 loop reads CASSSQRQVEAFF. DNA of the CDR3: TGTGCCAGCAGCTCGCAGAGACAGGTTGAAGCTTTCTTT.

V and J are TRBV20-1 and TRBJ2-5, with a weak D call TRBD2 (5 bases). The V gene lost 4 bases and the J gene lost 4 bases, with 7 bases spanning the gap. CDR1 is DFQATT and CDR2 is SNEGSKA in the germline V gene (reference sequence). The CDR3 is 11 residues long. The CDR3 sequence is CSAISGETQYF. Here the CDR3 DNA reads TGCAGTGCTATAAGCGGAGAGACCCAGTACTTC.

This clone has a handful of counts. The chain combines TRBV9 with TRBJ2-1; 7 bases agree with TRBD2. Germline V gene lookup returns CDR1 SGDLS and CDR2 YYNGEE. The CDR3 loop spans 16 amino acids. V shed 1 base, J shed 9 bases, and the junction held 13 bases outside the gene matches. The DNA for the CDR3 is TGTGCCAGCAGCGTAAGGGCAGCGGGGCTGTTCAGTGAGCAGTTCTTC. Its protein product is CASSVRAAGLFSEQFF.

The chain has TRBV7-9 and TRBJ2-3; 8 bases are shared with TRBD1. V lost 3 bases to trimming and J lost 5 bases; unmatched junction nucleotides: 7. Germline CDR1 is SEHNR and CDR2 is FQNEAQ (reference sequence). The CDR3 totals 15 residues. CDR3 loop: CASSFKQGAKDTQYF. The CDR3 DNA follows: TGTGCCAGCAGCTTTAAGCAGGGGGCTAAAGATACGCAGTATTTT.

The J gene is TRBJ2-7, the V gene TRBV7-9; the match to TRBD2 covers 8 bases. The CDR3 has 14 residues. The germline V gene encodes CDR1 SEHNR and CDR2 FQNEAQ (reference sequence). V trimming: 5 bases; J trimming: 3 bases; junction bases outside the gene matches: 6. The CDR3: CASSRAGDVYEQYF. CDR3 nucleotide sequence: TGTGCCAGCAGCCGAGCGGGGGATGTCTACGAGCAGTACTTC. The variable domain in full, completed from reference TRBV7-9 and TRBJ2-7, reads DTGVSQNPRHKITKRGQNVTFRCDPISEHNRLYWYRQTLGQGPEFLTYFQNEAQLEKSRLLSDRFSAERPKGSFSTLEIQRTEQGDSAMYLCASSRAGDVYEQYFGPGTRLTVT.